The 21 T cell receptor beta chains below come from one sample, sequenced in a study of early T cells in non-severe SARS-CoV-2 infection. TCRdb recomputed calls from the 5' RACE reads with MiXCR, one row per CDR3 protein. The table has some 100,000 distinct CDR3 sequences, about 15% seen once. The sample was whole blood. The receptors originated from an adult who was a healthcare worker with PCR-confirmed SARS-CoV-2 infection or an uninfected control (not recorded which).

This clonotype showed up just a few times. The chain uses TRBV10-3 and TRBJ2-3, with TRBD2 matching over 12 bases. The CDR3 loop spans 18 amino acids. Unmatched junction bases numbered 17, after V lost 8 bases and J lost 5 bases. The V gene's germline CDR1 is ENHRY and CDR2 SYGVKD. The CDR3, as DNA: TGTGCCATCTCATTCCTAGCGGGGGGGCGAATAATGGGAGATACGCAGTATTTT. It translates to CAISFLAGGRIMGDTQYF.

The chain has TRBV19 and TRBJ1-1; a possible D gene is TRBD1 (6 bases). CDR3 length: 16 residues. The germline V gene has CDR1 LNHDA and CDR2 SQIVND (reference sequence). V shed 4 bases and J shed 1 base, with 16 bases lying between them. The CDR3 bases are TGTGCCAGTAGTACTCCCCGACAGGCCTCGAACACTGAAGCTTTCTTT. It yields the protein CASSTPRQASNTEAFF.

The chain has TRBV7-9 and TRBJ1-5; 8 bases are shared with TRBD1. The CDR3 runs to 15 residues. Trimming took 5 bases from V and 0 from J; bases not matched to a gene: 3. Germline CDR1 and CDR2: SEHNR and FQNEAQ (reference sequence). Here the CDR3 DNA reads TGTGCCAGCAGCCGGACAGGGCATAGCAATCAGCCCCAGCATTTT. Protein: CASSRTGHSNQPQHF.

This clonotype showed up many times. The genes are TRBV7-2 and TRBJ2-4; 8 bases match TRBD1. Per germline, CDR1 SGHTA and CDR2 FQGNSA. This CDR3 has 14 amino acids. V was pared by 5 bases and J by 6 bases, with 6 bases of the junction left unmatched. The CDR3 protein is CASSPRTGLNIQYF. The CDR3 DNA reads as TGTGCCAGCAGCCCACGGACAGGGCTAAACATTCAGTACTTC.

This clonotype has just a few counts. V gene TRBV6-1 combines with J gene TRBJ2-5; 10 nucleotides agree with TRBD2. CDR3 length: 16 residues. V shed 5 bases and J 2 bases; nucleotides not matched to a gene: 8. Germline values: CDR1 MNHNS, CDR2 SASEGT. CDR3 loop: CASSRKGLAAQETQYF. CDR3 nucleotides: TGTGCCAGCAGTCGGAAAGGACTAGCGGCGCAAGAGACCCAGTACTTC.

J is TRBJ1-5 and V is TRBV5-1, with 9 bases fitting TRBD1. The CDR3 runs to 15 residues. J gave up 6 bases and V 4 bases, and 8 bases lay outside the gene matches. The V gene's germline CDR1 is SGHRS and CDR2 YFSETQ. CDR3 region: CASSPGTGLGQPQHF. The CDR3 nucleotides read TGCGCCAGCAGCCCCGGGACAGGGTTGGGTCAGCCCCAGCATTTT.

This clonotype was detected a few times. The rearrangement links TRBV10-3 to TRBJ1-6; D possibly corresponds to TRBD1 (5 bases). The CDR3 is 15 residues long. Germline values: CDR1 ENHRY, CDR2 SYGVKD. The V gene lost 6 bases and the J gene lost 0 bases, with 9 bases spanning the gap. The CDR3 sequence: CAIRGESSYNSPLHF. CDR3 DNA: TGTGCCATCAGAGGGGAAAGCTCCTATAATTCACCCCTCCACTTT.

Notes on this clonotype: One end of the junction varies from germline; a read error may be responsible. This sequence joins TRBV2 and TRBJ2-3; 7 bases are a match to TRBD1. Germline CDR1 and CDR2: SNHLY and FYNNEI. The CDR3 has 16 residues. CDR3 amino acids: CASSEATGFSTDTHYF. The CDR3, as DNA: TGTGCCAGCAGTGAAGCGACAGGGTTCTCCACAGATACGCATTATTTT.

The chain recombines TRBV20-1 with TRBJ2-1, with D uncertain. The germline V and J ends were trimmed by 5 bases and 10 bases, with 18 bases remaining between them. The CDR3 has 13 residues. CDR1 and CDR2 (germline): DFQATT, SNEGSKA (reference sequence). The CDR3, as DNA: TGCAGTGCTTGCGCCAATTCGGCGATAGAGCAGTTCTTC. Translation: CSACANSAIEQFF.

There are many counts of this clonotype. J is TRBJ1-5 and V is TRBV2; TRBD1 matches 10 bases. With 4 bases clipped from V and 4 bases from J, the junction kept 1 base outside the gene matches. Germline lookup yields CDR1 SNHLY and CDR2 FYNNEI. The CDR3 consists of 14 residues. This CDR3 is CASSVGQGNQPQHF. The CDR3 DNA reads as TGTGCCAGCAGTGTGGGACAGGGGAATCAGCCCCAGCATTTT.

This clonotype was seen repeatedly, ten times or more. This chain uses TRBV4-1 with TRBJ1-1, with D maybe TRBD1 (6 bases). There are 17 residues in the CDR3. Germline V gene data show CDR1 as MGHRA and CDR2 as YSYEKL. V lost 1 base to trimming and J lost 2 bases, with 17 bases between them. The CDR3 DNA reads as TGCGCCAGCAGCCAAGTAGGCAGGGGTAGGGAAAACACTGAAGCTTTCTTT. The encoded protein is CASSQVGRGRENTEAFF.

The DNA of the CDR3 is TGTGCCAGCAGCTTACATGGAGATACGCAGTATTTT. It is translated as CASSLHGDTQYF. The gene calls are TRBV7-3 and TRBJ2-3; D ambiguous. V lost 2 bases and J 5 bases, leaving 5 bases between the germline ends. This CDR3 spans 12 amino acids. Germline loops: CDR1 SGHTA, CDR2 FQGTGA.

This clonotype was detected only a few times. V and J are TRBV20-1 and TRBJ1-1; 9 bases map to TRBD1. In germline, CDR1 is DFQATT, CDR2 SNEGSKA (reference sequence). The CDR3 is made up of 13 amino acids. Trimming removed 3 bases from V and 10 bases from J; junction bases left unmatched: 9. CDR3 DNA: TGCAGTGCTAGTCACAGGGGGCGCGATGTAGCTTTCTTT. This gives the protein CSASHRGRDVAFF.

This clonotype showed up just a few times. The CDR3 DNA reads TGTGCCACCAGCAGAGATGGGGGGACTGGAAACACCATATATTTT. Translated, it gives CATSRDGGTGNTIYF. The rearrangement links TRBV15 to TRBJ1-3; TRBD1 is a possible D gene (5 bases). Germline values: CDR1 LNHNV, CDR2 YYDKDF (reference sequence). Deletions cut 0 bases from V and 2 bases from J, with 8 bases between. The CDR3 length is 15 residues. The complete variable domain, with remaining parts taken from reference TRBV15 and TRBJ1-3, reads DAMVIQNPRYQVTQFGKPVTLSCSQTLNHNVMYWYQQKSSQAPKLLFHYYDKDFNNEADTPDNFQSRRPNTSFCFLDIRSPGLGDTAMYLCATSRDGGTGNTIYFGEGSWLTVV.

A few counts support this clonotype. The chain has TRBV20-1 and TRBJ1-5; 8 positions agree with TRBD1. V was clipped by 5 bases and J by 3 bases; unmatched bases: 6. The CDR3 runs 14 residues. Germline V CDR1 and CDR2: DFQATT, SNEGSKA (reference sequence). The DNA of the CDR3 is TGCAGTGCTTGGGACAGGCGAACCAATCAGCCCCAGCATTTT. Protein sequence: CSAWDRRTNQPQHF.

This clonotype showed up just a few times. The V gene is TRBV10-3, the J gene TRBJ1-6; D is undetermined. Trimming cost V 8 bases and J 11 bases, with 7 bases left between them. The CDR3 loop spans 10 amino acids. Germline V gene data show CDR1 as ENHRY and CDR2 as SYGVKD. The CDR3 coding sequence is TGTGCCATCGGAGAAACACCCCTCCACTTT. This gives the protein CAIGETPLHF.

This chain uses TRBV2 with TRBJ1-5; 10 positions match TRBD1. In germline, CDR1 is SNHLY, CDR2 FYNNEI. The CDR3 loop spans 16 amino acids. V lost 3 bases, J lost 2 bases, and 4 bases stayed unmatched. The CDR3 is CASSEGTGARNQPQHF. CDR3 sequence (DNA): TGTGCCAGCAGTGAGGGGACAGGGGCTCGCAATCAGCCCCAGCATTTT.

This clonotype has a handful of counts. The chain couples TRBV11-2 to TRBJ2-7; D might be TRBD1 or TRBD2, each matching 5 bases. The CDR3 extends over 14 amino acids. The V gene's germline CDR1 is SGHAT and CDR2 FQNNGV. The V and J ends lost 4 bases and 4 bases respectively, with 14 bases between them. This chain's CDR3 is CASSSTGRSYEQYV. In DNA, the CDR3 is TGTGCCAGCAGCTCAACGGGACGATCATACGAGCAGTACGTC.

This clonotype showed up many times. The CDR3 DNA reads TGTGCCAGCAGCCAAGACGTATACAACACTGAAGCTTTCTTT. Its translation: CASSQDVYNTEAFF. The genes are TRBV4-2 and TRBJ1-1; no firm D call. The V gene's germline CDR1 is LGHNA and CDR2 YNFKEQ. V lost 0 bases and J 2 bases, leaving 7 bases between the germline ends. The CDR3 consists of 14 residues.

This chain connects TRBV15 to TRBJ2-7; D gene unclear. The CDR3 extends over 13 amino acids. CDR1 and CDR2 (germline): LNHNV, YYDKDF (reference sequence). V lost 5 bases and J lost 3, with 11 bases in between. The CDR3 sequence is CATSLGRDYEQYV. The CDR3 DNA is TGTGCCACCAGCCTTGGAAGGGACTACGAGCAGTACGTC.

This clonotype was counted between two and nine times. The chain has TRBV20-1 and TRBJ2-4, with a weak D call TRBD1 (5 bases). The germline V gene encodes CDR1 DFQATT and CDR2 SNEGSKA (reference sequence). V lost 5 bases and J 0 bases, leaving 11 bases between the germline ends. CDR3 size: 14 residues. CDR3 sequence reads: CSASTGLAKNIQYF. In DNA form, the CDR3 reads TGCAGTGCTTCTACAGGTTTAGCCAAAAACATTCAGTACTTC.